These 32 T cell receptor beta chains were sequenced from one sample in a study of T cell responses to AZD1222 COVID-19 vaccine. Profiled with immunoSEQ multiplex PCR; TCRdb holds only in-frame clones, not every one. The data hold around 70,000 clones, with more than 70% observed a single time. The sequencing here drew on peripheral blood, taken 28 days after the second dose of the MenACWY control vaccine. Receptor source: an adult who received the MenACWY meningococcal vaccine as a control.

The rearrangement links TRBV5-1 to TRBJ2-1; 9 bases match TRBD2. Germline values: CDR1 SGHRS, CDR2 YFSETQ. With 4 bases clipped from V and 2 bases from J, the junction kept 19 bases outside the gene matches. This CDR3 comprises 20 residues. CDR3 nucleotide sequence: TGCGCCAGCAGCCCCAACTTCCAAGCGGGAGGCTCCTTGACCTACAATGAGCAGTTCTTC. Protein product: CASSPNFQAGGSLTYNEQFF.

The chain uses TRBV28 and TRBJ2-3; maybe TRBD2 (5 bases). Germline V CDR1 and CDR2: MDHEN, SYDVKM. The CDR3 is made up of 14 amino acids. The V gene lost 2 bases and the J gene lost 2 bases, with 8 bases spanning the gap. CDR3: CASSLVGDTDTQYF. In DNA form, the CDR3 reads TGTGCCAGCAGTTTAGTCGGGGACACAGATACGCAGTATTTT.

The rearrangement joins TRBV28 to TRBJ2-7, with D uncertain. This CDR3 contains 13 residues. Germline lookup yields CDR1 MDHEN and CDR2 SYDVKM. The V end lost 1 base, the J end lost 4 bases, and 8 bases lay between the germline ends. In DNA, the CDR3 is TGTGCCAGCAGTTTATTAGGTGGTTACGAGCAGTACTTC. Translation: CASSLLGGYEQYF.

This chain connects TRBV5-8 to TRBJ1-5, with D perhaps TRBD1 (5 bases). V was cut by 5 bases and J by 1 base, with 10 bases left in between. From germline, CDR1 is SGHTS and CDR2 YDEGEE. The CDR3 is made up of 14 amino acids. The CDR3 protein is CASRPRGSNQPQHF. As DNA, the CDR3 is TGTGCCAGCAGGCCTCGGGGGAGCAATCAGCCCCAGCATTTT.

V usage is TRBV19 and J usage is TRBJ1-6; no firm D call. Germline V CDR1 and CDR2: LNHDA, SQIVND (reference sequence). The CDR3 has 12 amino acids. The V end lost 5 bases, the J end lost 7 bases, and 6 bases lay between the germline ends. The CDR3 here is CASSLRNSPLHF. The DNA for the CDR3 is TGTGCCAGTAGTCTTAGGAATTCACCCCTCCACTTT. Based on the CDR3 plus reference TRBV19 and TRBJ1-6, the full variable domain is DGGITQSPKYLFRKEGQNVTLSCEQNLNHDAMYWYRQDPGQGLRLIYYSQIVNDFQKGDIAEGYSVSREKKESFPLTVTSAQKNPTAFYLCASSLRNSPLHFGNGTRLTVT.

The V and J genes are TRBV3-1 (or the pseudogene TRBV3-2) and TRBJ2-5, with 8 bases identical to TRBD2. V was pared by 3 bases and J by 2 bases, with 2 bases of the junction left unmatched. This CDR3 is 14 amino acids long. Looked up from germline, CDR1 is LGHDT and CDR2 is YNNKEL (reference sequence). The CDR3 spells CASSHSGAQETQYF. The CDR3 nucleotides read TGTGCCAGCAGCCATAGCGGGGCACAAGAGACCCAGTACTTC.

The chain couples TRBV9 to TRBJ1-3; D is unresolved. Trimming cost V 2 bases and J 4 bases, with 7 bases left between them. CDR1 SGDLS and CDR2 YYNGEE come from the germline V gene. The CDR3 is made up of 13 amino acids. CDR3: CASSVNHGNTIYF. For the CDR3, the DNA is TGTGCCAGCAGCGTTAACCACGGAAACACCATATATTTT.

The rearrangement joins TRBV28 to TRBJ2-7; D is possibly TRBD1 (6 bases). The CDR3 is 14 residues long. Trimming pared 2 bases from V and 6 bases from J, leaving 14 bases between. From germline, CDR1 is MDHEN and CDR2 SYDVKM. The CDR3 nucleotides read TGTGCCAGCAGTTTAGGGGCAGGGGTTGGCGAGCAGTACTTC. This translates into CASSLGAGVGEQYF.

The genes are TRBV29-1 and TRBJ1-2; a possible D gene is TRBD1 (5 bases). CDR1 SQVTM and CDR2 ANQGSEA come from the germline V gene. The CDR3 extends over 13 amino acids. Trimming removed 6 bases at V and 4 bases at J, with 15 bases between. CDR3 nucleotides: TGCAGCGTCGTAGGGGACGGCGGCTATGGCTACACCTTC. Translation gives CSVVGDGGYGYTF.

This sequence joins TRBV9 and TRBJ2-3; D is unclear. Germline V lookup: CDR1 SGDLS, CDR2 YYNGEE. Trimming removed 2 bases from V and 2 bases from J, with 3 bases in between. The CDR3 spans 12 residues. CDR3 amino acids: CASSVYTDTQYF. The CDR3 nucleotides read TGTGCCAGCAGCGTTTACACAGATACGCAGTATTTT.

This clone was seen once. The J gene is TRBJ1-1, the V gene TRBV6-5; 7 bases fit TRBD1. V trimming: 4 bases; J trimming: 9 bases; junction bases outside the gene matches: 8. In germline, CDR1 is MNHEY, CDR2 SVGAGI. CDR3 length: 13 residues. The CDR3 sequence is CASSSLPGQQAFF. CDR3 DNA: TGTGCCAGCAGTTCCCTCCCGGGACAGCAAGCTTTCTTT.

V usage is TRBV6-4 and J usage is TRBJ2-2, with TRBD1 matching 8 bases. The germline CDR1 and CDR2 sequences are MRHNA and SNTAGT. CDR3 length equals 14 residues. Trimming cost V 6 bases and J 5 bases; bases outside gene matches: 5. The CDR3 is CASRPGQATGELFF. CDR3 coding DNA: TGTGCCAGCAGACCGGGACAGGCAACCGGGGAGCTGTTTTTT.

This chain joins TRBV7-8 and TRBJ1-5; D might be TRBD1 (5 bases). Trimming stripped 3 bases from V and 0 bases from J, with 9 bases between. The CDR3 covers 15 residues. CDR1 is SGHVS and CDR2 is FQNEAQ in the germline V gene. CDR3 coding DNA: TGTGCCAGCAGCTTGGGACGGAGTAGCAATCAGCCCCAGCATTTT. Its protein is CASSLGRSSNQPQHF.

CDR3 sequence reads: CASSAGQPNQPQHF. The CDR3 bases are TGTGCCAGCAGCGCCGGACAGCCCAATCAGCCCCAGCATTTT. This chain uses TRBV5-5 with TRBJ1-5; D is possibly TRBD1 (6 bases). V shed 4 bases and J shed 3 bases, with 11 bases lying between them. This CDR3 region has 14 residues. Germline CDR1 reads SGHKS; CDR2 reads YYEKEE (reference sequence). Together with reference TRBV5-5 and TRBJ1-5, the CDR3 gives the full variable domain: DAGVTQSPTHLIKTRGQQVTLRCSPISGHKSVSWYQQVLGQGPQFIFQYYEKEERGRGNFPDRFSARQFPNYSSELNVNALLLGDSALYLCASSAGQPNQPQHFGDGTRLSIL.

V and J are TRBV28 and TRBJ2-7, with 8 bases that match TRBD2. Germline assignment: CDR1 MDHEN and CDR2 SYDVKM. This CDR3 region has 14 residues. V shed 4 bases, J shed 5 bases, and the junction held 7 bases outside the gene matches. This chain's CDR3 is CASSWASGPHEQYF. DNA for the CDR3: TGTGCCAGCAGTTGGGCTAGCGGGCCCCACGAGCAGTACTTC.

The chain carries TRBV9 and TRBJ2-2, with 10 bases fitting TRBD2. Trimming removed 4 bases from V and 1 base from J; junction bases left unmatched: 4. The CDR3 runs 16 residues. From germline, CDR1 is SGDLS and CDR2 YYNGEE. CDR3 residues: CASSPRLAGNTGELFF. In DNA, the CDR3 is TGTGCCAGCAGCCCCCGACTAGCGGGGAACACCGGGGAGCTGTTTTTT.

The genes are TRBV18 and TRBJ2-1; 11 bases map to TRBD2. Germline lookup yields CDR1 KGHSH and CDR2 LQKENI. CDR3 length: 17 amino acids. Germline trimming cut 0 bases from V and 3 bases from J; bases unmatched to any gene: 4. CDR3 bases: TGTGCCAGCTCACCACCGGGGCTAGCGGGAGGCTACAATGAGCAGTTCTTC. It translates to CASSPPGLAGGYNEQFF.

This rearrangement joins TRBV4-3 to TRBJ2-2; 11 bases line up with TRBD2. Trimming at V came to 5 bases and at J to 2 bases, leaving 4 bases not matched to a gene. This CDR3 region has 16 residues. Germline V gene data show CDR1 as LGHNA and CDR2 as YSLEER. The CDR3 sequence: CASSNLAGGNTGELFF. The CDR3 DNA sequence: TGCGCCAGCAGCAACCTAGCGGGGGGTAACACCGGGGAGCTGTTTTTT.

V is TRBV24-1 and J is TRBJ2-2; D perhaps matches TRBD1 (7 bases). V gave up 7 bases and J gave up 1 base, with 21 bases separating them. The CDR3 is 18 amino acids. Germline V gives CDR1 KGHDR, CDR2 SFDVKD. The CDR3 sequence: CATRGGRGTDLNTGELFF. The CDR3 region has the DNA TGTGCCACCAGGGGTGGTCGGGGGACAGACTTGAACACCGGGGAGCTGTTTTTT.

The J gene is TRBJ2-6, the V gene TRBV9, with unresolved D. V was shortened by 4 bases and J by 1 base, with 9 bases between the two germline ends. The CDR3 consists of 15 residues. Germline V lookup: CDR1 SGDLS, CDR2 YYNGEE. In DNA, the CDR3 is TGTGCCAGCAGCCGAGACAATTCTGGGGCCAACGTCCTGACTTTC. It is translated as CASSRDNSGANVLTF.

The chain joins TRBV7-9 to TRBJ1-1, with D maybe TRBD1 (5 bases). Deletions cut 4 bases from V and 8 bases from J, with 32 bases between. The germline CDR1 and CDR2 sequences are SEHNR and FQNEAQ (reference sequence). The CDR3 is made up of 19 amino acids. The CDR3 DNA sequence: TGTGCCAGCAGCTCCGGGACGGAGGGCCCTGGAGGGAGCGGGACGGAAGCTTTCTTT. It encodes CASSSGTEGPGGSGTEAFF.

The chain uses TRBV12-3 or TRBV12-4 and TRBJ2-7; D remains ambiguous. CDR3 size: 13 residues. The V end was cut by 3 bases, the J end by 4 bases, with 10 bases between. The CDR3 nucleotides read TGTGCCAGCAGTTTTTCAGGTCCGTACGAGCAGTACTTC. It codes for CASSFSGPYEQYF.

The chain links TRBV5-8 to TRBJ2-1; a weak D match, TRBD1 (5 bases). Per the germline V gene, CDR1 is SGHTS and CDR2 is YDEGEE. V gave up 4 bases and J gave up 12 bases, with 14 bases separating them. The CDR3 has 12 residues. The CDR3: CASSIVEGVQFF. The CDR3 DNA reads TGTGCCAGCAGCATTGTGGAAGGGGTGCAGTTCTTC.

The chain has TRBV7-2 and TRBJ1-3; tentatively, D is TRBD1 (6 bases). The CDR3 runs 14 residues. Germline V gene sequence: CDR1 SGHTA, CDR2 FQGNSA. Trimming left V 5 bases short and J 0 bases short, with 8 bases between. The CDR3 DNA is TGTGCCAGCAGCGTACAGGGCTCTGGAAACACCATATATTTT. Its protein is CASSVQGSGNTIYF.

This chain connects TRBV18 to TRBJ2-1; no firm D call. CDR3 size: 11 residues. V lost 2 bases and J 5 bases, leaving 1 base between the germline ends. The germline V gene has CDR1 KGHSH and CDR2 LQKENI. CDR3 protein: CASSPDNEQFF. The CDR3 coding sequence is TGTGCCAGCTCACCAGACAATGAGCAGTTCTTC.

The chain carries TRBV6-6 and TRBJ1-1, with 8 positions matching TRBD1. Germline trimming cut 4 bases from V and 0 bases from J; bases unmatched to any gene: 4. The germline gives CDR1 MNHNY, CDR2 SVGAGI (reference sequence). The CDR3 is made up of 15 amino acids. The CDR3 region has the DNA TGTGCCAGCAGTTCCATGACAGGGGTGAACACTGAAGCTTTCTTT. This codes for CASSSMTGVNTEAFF.

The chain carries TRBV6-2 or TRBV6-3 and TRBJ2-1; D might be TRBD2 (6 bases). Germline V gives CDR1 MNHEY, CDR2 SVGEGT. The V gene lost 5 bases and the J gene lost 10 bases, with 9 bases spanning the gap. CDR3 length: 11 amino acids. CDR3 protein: CASSQSGEQFF. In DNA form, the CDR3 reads TGTGCCAGCAGTCAAAGCGGGGAGCAGTTCTTC.

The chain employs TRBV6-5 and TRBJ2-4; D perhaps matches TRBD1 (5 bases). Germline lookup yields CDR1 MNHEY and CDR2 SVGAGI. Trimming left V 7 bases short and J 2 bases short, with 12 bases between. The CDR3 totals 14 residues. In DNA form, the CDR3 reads TGTGCCAGCACCTCTGGGGCGACCAAAAACATTCAGTACTTC. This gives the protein CASTSGATKNIQYF.

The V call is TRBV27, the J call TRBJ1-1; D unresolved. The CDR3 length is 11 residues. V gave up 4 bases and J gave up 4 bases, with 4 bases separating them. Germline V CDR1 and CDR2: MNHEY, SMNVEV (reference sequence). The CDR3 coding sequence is TGTGCCAGCAGTTGGGGCACTGAAGCTTTCTTT. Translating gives CASSWGTEAFF.

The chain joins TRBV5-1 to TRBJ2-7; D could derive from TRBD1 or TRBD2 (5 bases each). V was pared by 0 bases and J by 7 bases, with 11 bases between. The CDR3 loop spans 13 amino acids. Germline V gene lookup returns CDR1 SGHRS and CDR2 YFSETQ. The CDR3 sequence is CASSLASGREQYF. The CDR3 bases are TGCGCCAGCAGCTTGGCGTCGGGACGGGAGCAGTACTTC.

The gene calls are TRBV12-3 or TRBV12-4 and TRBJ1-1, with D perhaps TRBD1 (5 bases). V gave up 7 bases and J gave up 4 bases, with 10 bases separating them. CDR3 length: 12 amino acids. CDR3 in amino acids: CASIAGPTEAFF. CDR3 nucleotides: TGTGCCAGCATAGCAGGGCCCACTGAAGCTTTCTTT.

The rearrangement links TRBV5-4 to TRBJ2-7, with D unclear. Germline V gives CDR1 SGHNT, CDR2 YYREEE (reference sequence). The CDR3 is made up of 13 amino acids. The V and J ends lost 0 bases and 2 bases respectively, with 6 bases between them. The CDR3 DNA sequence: TGTGCCAGCAGCTTGGGACTGACCTACGAGCAGTACTTC. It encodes CASSLGLTYEQYF.